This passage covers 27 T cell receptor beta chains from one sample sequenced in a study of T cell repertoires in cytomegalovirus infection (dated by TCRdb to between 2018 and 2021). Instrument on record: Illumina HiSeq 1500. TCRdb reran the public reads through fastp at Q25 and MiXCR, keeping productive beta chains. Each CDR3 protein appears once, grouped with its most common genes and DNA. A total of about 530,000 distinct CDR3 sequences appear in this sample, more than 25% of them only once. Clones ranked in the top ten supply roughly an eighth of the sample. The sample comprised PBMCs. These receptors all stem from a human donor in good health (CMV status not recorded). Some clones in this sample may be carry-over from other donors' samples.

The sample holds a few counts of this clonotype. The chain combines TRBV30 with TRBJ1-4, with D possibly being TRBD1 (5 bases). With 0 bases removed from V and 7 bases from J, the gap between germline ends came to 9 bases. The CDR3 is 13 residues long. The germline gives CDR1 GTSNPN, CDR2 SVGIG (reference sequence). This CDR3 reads CAWSVSGVEKLFF. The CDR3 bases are TGTGCCTGGAGTGTATCGGGGGTTGAAAAACTGTTTTTT.

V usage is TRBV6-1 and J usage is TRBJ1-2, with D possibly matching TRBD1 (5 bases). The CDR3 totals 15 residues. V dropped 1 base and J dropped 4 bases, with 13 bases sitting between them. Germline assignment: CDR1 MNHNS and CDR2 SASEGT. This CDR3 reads CASSEGGIGSYGYTF. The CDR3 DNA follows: TGTGCCAGCAGTGAAGGGGGGATAGGGAGCTATGGCTACACCTTC.

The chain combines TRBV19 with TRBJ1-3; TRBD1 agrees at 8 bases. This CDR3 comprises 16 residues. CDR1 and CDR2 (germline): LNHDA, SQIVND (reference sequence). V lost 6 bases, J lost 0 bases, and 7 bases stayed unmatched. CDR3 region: CASRRTGLYSGNTIYF. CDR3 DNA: TGTGCCAGTAGGCGGACAGGGCTTTACTCTGGAAACACCATATATTTT.

The CDR3 loop reads CASSSSGAGSYEQYF. The CDR3 nucleotides are TGTGCCAGCAGTAGCTCGGGGGCAGGGTCCTACGAGCAGTACTTC. This chain uses TRBV6-5 with TRBJ2-7; D tentatively fits TRBD1 or TRBD2 (6 bases each). The ends were cut back, 5 bases at V and 1 base at J, with 15 bases in the middle. The CDR3 runs to 15 residues. Germline V gives CDR1 MNHEY, CDR2 SVGAGI.

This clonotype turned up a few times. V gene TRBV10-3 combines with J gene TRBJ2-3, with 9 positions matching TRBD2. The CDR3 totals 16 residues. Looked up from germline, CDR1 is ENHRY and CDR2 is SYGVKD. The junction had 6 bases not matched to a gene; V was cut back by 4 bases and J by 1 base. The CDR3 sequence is CAISVLAGEGTDTQYF. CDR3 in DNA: TGTGCCATCAGTGTGTTAGCGGGAGAGGGCACAGATACGCAGTATTTT.

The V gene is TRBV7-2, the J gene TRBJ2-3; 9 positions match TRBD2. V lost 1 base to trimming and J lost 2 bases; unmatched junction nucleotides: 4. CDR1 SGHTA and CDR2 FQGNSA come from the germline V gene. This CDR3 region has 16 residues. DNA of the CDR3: TGTGCCAGCAGCTTAGGGGCGGGAGGGGTCACAGATACGCAGTATTTT. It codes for CASSLGAGGVTDTQYF.

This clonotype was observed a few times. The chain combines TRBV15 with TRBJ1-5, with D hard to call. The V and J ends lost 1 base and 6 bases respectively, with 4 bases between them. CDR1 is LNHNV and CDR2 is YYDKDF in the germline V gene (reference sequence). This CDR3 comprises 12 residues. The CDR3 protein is CATSRVGQPQHF. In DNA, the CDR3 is TGTGCCACCAGCAGAGTGGGTCAGCCCCAGCATTTT.

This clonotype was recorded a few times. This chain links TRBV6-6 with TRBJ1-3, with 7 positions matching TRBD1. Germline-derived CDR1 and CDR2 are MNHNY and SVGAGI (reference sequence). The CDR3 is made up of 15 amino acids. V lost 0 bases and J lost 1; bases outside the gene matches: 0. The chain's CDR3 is CASSYSTGSGNTIYF. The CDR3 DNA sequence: TGTGCCAGCAGTTACTCGACAGGGTCTGGAAACACCATATATTTT.

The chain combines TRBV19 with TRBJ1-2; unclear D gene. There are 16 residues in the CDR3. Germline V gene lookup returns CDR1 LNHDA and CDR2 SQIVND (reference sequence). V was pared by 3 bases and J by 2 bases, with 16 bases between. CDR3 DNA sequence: TGTGCCAGTAGTATCACATCCCTGGGCGGAAACTATGGCTACACCTTC. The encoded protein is CASSITSLGGNYGYTF.

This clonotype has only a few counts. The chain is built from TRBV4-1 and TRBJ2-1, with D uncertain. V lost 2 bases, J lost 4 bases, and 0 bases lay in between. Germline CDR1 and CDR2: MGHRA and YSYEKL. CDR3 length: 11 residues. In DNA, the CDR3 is TGCGCCAGCAGCCAATACAATGAGCAGTTCTTC. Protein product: CASSQYNEQFF.

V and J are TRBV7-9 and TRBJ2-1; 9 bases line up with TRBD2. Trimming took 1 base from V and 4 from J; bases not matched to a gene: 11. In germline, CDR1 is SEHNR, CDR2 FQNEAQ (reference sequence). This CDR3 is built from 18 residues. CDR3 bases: TGTGCCAGCAGCTTAGAATTGGGCGGACTAGCGACATACAATGAGCAGTTCTTC. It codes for CASSLELGGLATYNEQFF.

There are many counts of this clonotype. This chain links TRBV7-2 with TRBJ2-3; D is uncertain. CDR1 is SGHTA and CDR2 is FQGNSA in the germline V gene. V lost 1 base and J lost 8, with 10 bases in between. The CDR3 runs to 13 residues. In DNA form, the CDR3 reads TGTGCCAGCAGCTTAGACCAGGATGGTACGCAGTATTTT. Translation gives CASSLDQDGTQYF.

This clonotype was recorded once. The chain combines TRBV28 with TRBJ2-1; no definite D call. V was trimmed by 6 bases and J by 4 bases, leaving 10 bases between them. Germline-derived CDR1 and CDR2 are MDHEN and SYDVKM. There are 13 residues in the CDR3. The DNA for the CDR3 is TGTGCCAGCAGCACACGACTTTACAATGAGCAGTTCTTC. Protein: CASSTRLYNEQFF.

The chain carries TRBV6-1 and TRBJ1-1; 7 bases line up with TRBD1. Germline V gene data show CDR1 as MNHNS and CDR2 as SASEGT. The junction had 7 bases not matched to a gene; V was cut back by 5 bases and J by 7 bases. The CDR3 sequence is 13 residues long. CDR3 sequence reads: CASSQGGSREAFF. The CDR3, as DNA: TGTGCCAGCAGTCAGGGGGGGTCTCGTGAAGCTTTCTTT.

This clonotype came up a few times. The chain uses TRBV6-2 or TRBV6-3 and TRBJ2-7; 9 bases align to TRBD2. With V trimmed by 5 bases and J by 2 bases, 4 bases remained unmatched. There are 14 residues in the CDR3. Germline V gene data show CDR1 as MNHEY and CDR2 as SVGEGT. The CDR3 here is CASSPSGEAYEQYV. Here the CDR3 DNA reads TGTGCCAGCAGTCCTAGCGGGGAAGCCTACGAGCAGTACGTC.

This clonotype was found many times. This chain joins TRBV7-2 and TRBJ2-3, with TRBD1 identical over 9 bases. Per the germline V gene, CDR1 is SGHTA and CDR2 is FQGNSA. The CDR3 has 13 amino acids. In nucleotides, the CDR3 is TGTGCTAGTAGCCGGGACAGGGCTGTTTCGCAGTATTTT. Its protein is CASSRDRAVSQYF.

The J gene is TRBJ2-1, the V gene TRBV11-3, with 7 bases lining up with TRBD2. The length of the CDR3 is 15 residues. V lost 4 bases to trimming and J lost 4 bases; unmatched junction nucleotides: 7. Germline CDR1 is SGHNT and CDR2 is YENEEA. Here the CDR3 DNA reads TGTGCCAGCAGCTCGCCCCTAGCGGCATACAATGAGCAGTTCTTC. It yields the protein CASSSPLAAYNEQFF.

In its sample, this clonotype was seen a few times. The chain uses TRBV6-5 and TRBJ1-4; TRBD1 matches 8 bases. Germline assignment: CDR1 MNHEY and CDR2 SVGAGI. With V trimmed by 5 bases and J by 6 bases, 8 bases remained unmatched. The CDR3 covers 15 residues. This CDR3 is CASSLNRGTDEKLFF. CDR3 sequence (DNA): TGTGCCAGCAGTCTAAACAGGGGGACGGATGAAAAACTGTTTTTT.

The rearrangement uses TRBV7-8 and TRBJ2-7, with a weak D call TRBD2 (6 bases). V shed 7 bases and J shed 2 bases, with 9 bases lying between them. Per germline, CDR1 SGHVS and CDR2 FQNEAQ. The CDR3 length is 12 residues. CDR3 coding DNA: TGTGCCAGCATTGGAGGGGCCTACGAGCAGTACTTC. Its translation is CASIGGAYEQYF.

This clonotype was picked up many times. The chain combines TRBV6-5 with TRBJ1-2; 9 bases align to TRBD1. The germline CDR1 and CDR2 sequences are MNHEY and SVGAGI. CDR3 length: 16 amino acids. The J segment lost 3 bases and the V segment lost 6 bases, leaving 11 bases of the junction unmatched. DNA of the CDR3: TGTGCCAGCAGCCGACAGGGGGACCCCATTTACTATGGCTACACCTTC. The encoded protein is CASSRQGDPIYYGYTF.

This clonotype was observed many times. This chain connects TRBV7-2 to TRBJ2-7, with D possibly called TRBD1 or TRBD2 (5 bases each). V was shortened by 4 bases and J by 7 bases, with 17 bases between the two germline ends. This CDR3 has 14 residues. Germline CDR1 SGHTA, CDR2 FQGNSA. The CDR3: CASSYRDHREEQYF. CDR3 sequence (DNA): TGTGCCAGCAGCTACCGGGACCACCGTGAGGAGCAGTACTTC.

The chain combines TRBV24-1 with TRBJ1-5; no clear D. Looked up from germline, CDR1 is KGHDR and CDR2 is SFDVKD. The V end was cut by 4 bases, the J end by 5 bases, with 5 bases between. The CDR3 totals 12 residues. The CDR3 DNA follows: TGTGCCACCAGTGACGCGGATCAGCCCCAGCATTTT. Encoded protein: CATSDADQPQHF.

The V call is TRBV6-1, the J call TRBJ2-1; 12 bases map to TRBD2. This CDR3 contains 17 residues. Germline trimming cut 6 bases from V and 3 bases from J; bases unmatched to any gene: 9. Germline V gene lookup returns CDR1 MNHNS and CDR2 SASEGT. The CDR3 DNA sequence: TGTGCCAGCAGCCGGATAAGACTAGCGGGGGACTACAATGAGCAGTTCTTC. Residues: CASSRIRLAGDYNEQFF.

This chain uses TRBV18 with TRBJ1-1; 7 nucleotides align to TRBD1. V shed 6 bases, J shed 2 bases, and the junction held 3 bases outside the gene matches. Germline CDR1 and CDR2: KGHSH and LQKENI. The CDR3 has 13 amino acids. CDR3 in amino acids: CASSEGANTEAFF. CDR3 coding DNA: TGTGCCAGCTCCGAGGGGGCTAACACTGAAGCTTTCTTT.

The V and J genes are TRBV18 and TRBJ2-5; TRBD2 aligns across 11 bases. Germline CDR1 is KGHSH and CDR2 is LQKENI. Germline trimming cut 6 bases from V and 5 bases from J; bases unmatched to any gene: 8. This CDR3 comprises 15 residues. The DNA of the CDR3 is TGTGCCAGCTCCCCAACTAGCGGGAGAACGGAGACCCAGTACTTC. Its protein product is CASSPTSGRTETQYF.

The chain's CDR3 is CASSPPGMGGSLQPQHF. For the CDR3, the DNA is TGTGCCAGCTCACCACCCGGGATGGGGGGGTCTCTTCAGCCCCAGCATTTT. The chain is built from TRBV18 and TRBJ1-5; a possible D gene is TRBD1 (5 bases). Per the germline V gene, CDR1 is KGHSH and CDR2 is LQKENI. This CDR3 contains 17 residues. V gave up 0 bases and J gave up 6 bases, with 18 bases separating them.

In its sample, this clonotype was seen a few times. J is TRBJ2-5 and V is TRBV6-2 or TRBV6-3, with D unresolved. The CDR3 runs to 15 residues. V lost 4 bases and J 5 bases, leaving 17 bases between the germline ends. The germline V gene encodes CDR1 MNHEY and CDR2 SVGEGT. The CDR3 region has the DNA TGTGCCAGCAGTTCCGAACCCTTGACGGGCGAGACCCAGTACTTC. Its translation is CASSSEPLTGETQYF.